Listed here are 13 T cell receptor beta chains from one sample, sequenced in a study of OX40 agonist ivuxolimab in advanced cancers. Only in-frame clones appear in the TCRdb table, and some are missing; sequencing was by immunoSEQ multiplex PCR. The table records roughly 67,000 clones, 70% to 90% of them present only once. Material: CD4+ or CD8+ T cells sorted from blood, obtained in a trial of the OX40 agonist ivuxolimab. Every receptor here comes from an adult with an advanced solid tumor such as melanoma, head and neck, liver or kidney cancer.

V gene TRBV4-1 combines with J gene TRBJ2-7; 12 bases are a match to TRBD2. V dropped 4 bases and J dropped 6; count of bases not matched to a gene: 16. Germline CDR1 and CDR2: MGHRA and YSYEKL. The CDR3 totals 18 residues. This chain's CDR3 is CASSRAPTSGSRKGEQYF. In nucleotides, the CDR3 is TGCGCCAGCAGCCGAGCCCCGACTAGCGGGAGCCGTAAAGGCGAGCAGTACTTC.

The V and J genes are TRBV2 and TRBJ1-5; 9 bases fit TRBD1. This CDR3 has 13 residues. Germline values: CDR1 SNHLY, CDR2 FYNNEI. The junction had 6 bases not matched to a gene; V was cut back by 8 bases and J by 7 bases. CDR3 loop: CASSRQGDQPQHF. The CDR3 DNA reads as TGTGCCAGCTCTAGACAGGGGGACCAGCCCCAGCATTTT. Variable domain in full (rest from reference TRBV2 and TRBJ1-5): EPEVTQTPSHQVTQMGQEVILRCVPISNHLYFYWYRQILGQKVEFLVSFYNNEISEKSEIFDDQFSVERPDGSNFTLKIRSTKLEDSAMYFCASSRQGDQPQHFGDGTRLSIL.

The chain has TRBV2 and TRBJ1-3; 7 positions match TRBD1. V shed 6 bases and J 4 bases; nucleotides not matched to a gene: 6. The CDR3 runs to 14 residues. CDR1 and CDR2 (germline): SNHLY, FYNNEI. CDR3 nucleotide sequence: TGTGCCAGCAGCAATGGACAGGTGGGAAACACCATATATTTT. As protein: CASSNGQVGNTIYF.

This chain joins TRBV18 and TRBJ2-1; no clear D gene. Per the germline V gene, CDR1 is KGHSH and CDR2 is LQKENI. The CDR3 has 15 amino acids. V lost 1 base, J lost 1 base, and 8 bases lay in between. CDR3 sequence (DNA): TGTGCCAGCTCACCACTAGTGGGGTCCTACAATGAGCAGTTCTTC. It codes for CASSPLVGSYNEQFF.

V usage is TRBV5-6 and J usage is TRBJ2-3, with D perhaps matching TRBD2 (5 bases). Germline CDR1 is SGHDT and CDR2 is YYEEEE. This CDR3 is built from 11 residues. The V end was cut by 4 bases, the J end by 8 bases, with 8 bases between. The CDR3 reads CASSLSGTQYF. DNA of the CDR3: TGTGCCAGCAGCCTGAGCGGTACGCAGTATTTT.

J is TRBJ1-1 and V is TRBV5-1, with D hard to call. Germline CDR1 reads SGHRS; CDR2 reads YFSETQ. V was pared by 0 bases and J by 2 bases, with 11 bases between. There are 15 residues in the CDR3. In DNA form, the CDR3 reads TGCGCCAGCAGCTTGGCTGTCAGCATTAACACTGAAGCTTTCTTT. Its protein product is CASSLAVSINTEAFF. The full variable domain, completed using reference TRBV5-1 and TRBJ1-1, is KAGVTQTPRYLIKTRGQQVTLSCSPISGHRSVSWYQQTPGQGLQFLFEYFSETQRNKGNFPGRFSGRQFSNSRSEMNVSTLELGDSALYLCASSLAVSINTEAFFGQGTRLTVV.

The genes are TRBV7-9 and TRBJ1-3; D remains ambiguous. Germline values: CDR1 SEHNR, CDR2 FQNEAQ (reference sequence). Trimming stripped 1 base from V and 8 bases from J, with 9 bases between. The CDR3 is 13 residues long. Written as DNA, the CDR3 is TGTGCCAGCAGCTTAGGGTTTGTGGACACCATATATTTT. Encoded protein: CASSLGFVDTIYF.

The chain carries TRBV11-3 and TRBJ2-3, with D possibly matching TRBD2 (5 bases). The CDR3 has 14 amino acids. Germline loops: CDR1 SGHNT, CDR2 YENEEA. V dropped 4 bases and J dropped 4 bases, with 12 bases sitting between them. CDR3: CASSSRLASDTQYF. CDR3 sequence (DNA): TGTGCCAGCAGCTCAAGGCTAGCTTCAGATACGCAGTATTTT.

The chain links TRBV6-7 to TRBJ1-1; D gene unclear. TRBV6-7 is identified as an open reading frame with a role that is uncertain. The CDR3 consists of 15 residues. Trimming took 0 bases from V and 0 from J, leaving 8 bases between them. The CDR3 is CASSYSTVVNTEAFF. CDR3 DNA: TGTGCCAGCAGTTACTCGACGGTAGTGAACACTGAAGCTTTCTTT.

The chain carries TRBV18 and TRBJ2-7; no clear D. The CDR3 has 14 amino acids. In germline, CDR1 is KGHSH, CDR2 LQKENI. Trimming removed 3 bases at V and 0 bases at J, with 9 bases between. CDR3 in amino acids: CASSPVGNSYEQYF. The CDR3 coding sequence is TGTGCCAGCTCACCTGTGGGGAACTCCTACGAGCAGTACTTC.

The DNA of the CDR3 is TGCGCCAGCAGCCCGGGGGCTAGCGGCATAAACAATGAGCAGTTCTTC. The encoded protein is CASSPGASGINNEQFF. This chain joins TRBV5-1 and TRBJ2-1; a possible D gene is TRBD2 (7 bases). V shed 4 bases and J shed 5 bases, with 19 bases lying between them. The CDR3 is 16 amino acids. Germline CDR1 SGHRS, CDR2 YFSETQ.

The CDR3 region is CASSRGLAGYSSYNEQFF. CDR3 bases: TGCGCCAGCAGCAGGGGACTAGCGGGGTACAGCTCCTACAATGAGCAGTTCTTC. J is TRBJ2-1 and V is TRBV4-1, with 13 nucleotides matching TRBD2. V lost 5 bases and J lost 0; bases outside the gene matches: 7. This CDR3 comprises 18 residues. Germline-derived CDR1 and CDR2 are MGHRA and YSYEKL.

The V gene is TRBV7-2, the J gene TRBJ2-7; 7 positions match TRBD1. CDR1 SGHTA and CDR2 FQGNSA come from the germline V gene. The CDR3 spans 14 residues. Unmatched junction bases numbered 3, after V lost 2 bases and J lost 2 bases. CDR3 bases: TGTGCCAGCAGCTTACTACAGGGGCCCTACGAGCAGTACTTC. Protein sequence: CASSLLQGPYEQYF.